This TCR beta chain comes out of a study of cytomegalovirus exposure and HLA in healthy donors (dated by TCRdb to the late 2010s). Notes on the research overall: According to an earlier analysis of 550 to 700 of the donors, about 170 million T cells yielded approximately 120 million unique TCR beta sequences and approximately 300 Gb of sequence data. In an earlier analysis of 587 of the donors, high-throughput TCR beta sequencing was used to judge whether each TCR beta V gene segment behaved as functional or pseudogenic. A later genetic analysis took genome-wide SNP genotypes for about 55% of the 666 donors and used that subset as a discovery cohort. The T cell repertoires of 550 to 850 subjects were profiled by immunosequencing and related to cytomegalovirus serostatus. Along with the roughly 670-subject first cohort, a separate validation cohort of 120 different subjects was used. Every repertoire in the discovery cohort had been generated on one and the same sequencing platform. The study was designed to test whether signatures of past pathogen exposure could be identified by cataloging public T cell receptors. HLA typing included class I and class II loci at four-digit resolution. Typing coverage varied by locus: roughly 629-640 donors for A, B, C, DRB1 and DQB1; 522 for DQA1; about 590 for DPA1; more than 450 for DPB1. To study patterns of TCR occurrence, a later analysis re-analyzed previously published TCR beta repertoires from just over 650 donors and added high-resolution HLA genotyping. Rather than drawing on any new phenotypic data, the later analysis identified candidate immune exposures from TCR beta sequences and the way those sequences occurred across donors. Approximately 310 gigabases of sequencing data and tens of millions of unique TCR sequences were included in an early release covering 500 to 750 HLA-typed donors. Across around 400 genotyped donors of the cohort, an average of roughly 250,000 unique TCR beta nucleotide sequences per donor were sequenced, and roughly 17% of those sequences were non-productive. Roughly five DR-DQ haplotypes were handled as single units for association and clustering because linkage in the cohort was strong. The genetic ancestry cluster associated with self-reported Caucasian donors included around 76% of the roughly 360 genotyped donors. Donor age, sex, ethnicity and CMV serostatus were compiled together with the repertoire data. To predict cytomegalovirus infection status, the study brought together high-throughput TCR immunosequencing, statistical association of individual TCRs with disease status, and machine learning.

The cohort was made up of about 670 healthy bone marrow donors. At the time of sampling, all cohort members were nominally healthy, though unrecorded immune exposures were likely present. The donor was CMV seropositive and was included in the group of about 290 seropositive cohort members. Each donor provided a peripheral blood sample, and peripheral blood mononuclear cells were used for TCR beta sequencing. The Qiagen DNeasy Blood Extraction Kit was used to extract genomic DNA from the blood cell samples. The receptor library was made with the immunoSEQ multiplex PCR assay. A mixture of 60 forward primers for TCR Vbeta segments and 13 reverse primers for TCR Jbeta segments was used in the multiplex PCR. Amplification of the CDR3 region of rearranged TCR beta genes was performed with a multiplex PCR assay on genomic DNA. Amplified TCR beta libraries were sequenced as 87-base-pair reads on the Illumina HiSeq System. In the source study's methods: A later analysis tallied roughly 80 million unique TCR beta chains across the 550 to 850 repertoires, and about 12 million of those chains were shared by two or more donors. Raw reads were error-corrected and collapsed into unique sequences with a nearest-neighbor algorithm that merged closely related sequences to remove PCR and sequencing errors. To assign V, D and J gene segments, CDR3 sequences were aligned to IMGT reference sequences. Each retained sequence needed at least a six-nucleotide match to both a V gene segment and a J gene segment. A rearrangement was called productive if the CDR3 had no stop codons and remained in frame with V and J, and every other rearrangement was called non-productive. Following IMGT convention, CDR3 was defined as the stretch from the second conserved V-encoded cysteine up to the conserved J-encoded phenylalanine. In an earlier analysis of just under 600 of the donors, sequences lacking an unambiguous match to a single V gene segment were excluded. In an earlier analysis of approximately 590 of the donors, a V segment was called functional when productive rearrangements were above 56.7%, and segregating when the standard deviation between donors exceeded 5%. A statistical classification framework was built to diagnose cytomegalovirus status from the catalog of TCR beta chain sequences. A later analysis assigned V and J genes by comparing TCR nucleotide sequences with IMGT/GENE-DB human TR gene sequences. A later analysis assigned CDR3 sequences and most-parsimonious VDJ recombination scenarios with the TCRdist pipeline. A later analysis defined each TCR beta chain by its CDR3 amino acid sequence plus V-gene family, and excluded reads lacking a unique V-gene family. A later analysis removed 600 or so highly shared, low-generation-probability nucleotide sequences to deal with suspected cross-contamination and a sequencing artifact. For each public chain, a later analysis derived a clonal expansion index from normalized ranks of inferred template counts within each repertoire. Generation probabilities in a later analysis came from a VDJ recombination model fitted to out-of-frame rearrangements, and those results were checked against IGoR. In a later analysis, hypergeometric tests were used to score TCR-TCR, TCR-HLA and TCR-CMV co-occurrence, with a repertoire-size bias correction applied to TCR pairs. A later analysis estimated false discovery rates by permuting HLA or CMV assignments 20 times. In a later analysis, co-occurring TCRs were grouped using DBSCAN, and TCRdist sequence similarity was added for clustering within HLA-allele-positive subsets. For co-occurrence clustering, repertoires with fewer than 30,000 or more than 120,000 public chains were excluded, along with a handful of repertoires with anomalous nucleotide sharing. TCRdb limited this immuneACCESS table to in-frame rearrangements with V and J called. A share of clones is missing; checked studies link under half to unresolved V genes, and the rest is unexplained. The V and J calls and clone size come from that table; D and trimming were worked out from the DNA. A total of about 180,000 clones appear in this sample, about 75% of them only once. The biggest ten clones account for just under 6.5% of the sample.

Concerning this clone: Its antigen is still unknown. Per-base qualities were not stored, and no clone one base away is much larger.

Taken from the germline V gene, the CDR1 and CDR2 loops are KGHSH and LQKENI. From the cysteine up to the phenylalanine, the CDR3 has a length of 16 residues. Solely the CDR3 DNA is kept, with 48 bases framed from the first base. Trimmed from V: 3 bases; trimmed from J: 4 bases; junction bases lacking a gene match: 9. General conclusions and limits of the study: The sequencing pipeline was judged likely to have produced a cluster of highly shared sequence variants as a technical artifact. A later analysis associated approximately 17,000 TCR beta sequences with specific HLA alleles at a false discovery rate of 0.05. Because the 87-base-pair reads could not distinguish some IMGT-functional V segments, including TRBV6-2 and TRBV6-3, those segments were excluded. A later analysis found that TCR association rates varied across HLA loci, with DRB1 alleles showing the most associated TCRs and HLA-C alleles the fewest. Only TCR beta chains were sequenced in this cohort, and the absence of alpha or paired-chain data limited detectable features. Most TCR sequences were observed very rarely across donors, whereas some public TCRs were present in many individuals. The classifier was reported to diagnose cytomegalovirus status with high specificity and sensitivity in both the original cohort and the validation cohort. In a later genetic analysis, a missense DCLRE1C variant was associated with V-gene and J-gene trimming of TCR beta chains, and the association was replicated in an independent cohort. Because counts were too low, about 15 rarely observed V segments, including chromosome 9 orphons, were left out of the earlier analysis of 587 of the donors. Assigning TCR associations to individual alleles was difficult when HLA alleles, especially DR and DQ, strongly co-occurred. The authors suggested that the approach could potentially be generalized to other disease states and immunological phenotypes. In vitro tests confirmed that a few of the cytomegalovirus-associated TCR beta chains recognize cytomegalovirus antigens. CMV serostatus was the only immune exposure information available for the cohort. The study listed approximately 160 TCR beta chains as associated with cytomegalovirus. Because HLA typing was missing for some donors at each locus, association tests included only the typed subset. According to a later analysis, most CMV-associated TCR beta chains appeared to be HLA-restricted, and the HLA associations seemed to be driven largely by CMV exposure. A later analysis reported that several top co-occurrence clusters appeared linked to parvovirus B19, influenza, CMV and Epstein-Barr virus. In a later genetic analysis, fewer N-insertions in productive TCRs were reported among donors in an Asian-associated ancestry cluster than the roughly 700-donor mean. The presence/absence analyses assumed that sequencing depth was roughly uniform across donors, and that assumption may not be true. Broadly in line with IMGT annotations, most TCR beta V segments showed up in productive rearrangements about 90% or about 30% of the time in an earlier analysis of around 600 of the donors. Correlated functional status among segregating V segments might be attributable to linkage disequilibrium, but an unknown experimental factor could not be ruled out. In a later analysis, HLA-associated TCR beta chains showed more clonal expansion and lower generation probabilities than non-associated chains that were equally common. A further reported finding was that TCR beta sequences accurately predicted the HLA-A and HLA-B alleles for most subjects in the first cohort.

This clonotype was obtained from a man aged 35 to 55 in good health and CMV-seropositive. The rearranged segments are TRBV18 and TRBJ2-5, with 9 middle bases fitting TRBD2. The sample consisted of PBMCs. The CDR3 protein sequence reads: CASSPSRPAGGETQYF. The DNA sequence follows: TGTGCCAGCTCACCCTCGCGGCCAGCGGGGGGAGAGACCCAGTACTTC.